These 5 T cell receptor beta chains share one sample of origin, sequenced in a study of blood T cell repertoires in COVID-19. Sequenced by immunoSEQ multiplex PCR; TCRdb stores in-frame clones only, minus some. The sample has approximately 170,000 clones; around 80% are singletons. What was sequenced was PBMCs or T cells enriched from blood (not recorded which). The receptors stem from a woman aged 50 to 60 who had recovered from COVID-19.

This clone was found once. This chain links TRBV7-9 with TRBJ1-1; D not certain. V lost 8 bases to trimming and J lost 0 bases, with 4 bases between them. Germline CDR1 reads SEHNR; CDR2 reads FQNEAQ (reference sequence). The CDR3 runs to 11 residues. DNA for the CDR3: TGTGCCAGCTCTCTGAACACTGAAGCTTTCTTT. The encoded protein is CASSLNTEAFF.

The genes are TRBV10-1 and TRBJ2-7; D possibly corresponds to TRBD2 (6 bases). This CDR3 spans 13 amino acids. V shed 9 bases and J shed 0 bases, with 12 bases lying between them. Looked up from germline, CDR1 is WNHNN and CDR2 is SYGVQD (reference sequence). The DNA of the CDR3 is TGCGCCAGGAGCGGGCTACGCTCCTACGAGCAGTACTTC. This translates into CARSGLRSYEQYF.

V gene TRBV5-6 combines with J gene TRBJ1-2; D ambiguous. V lost 0 bases, J lost 5 bases, and 14 bases lay in between. CDR1 is SGHDT, CDR2 YYEEEE, per germline. The CDR3 is made up of 15 amino acids. The CDR3 protein is CASSLEPDTIYGYTF. CDR3 bases: TGTGCCAGCAGCTTGGAGCCCGACACCATATATGGCTACACCTTC.

V gene TRBV28 combines with J gene TRBJ1-1; no firm D call. The CDR3 is 13 residues long. The germline CDR1 and CDR2 sequences are MDHEN and SYDVKM. With 7 bases removed from V and 11 bases from J, the gap between germline ends came to 20 bases. The CDR3 DNA reads TGTGCCAGCACCCAATGGGAGGTTGGTTGGGCTTTCTTT. The encoded protein is CASTQWEVGWAFF.

The chain joins TRBV15 to TRBJ1-2, with D perhaps TRBD1 (6 bases). The CDR3 length is 14 residues. Germline V gives CDR1 LNHNV, CDR2 YYDKDF (reference sequence). V lost 1 base to trimming and J lost 6 bases, with 12 bases between them. The CDR3 is CATSRAYEGDGYTF. CDR3 coding DNA: TGTGCCACCAGCAGAGCGTATGAGGGGGATGGCTACACCTTC.